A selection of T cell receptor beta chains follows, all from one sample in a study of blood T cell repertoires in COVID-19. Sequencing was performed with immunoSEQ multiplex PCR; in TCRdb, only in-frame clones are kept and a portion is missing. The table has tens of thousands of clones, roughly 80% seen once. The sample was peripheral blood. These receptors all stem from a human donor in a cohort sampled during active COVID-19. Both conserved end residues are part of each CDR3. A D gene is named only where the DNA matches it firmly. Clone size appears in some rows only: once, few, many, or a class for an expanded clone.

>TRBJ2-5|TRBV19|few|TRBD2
TGTGCCACTTCGACTAGCGGGGAAGAGACCCAGTACTTC
CATSTSGEETQYF
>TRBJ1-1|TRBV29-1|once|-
TGCAGCTTCAGGGTAATATCTGAAGCTTTCTTT
CSFRVISEAFF
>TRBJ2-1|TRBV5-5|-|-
TGTGCCAGCAGCTTACAGGGACGCTCCTACAATGAGCAGTTCTTC
CASSLQGRSYNEQFF
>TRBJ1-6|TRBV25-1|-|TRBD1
TGTGCCAGCAGGGACAGGTTGACGGTTCACTCCTATAATTCACCCCTCCACTTT
CASRDRLTVHSYNSPLHF
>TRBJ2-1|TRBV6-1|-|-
TGTGCCAGCAGTGAGGGCTTCTACAATGAGCAGTTCTTC
CASSEGFYNEQFF
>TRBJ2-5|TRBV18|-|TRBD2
TGTGCCAGCTCACCACCGGGACTAGCGGGGGGTACCCAGTACTTC
CASSPPGLAGGTQYF
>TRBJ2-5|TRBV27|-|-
TGTGCCAGCAGTTTAAAGATAGGTCAGGTTGGGAGGGAGACCCAGTACTTC
CASSLKIGQVGRETQYF
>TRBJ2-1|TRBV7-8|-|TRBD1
TGTGCCAGCAGTCGCACAGGGGGCCCGTCCTACAATGAGCAGTTCTTC
CASSRTGGPSYNEQFF
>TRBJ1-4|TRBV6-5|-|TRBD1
TGTGCCACAGGGGACAGATATAATGAAAAACTGTTTTTT
CATGDRYNEKLFF
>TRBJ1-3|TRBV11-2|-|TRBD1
TGTGCCAGCAGCTCACGAGGACAGGCGGGGAACACCATATATTTT
CASSSRGQAGNTIYF
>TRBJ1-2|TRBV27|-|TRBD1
TGTGCCAGCAGCGAGGACAGGGATAACTATGGCTACACCTTC
CASSEDRDNYGYTF
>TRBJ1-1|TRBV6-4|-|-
TGTGCCAGCAGCCGGACAGTGAACACTGAAGCTTTCTTT
CASSRTVNTEAFF
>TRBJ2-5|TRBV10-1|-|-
TGCGCCAGCAGTGAGTCAAAGGGGCTGGAGACCCAGTACTTC
CASSESKGLETQYF
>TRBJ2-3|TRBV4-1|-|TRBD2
TGCGCCAGCAGCCAAGTCTCTTACGGGGGGAAAGAGAATACGCAGTATTTT
CASSQVSYGGKENTQYF
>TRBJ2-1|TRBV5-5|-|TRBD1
TGTGCCAGCAGCTTGGGACAGGGGGCATACAATGAGCAGTTCTTC
CASSLGQGAYNEQFF
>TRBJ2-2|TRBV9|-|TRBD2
TGTGCCAGCAGCGTAGGGCTAGCGGGGGGGCCGGGCACCGGGGAGCTGTTTTTT
CASSVGLAGGPGTGELFF
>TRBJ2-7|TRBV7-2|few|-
TGTGCCACTTCCCTCTCCGCCCTAATTTACGAGCAGTACTTC
CATSLSALIYEQYF
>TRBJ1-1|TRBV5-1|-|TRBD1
TGCGCCAGCAGCTTGGGACAGGGCGGCACTGAAGCTTTCTTT
CASSLGQGGTEAFF
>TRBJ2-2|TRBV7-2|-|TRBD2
TGTGCCAGCAGCTTCACGACTAGCGGGGGGGCGGAGCTGTTTTTT
CASSFTTSGGAELFF
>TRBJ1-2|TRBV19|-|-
TGTGCCAGTAACCCCCTTGGTGGGGGCTTTCTTGGCTACACCTTC
CASNPLGGGFLGYTF
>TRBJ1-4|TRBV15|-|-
TGTGCCACCAGCAGAGATTCAGGGGAAGAAAAACTGTTTTTT
CATSRDSGEEKLFF
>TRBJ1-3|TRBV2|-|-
TGTGCCAGCACCCGGAACAGTCACCACTCTGGAAACACCATATATTTT
CASTRNSHHSGNTIYF
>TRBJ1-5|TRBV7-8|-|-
TGTGCCAGCAGCCTTAGAAACAGGGACAGCAATCAGCCCCAGCATTTT
CASSLRNRDSNQPQHF
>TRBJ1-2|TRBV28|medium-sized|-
-
CASTFGQGAHTF
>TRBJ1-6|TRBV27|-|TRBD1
TGTGCCACCTCGGACAGGGTCAGTTCACCCCTCCACTTT
CATSDRVSSPLHF
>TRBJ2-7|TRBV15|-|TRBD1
TGTGCCACCAGCAGGGACAGGGGGTTGAGAGAGCAGTACTTC
CATSRDRGLREQYF
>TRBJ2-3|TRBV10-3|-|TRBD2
TGTGCCATCAGTCCAACTAGCGGGGGGGGCACAGATACGCAGTATTTT
CAISPTSGGGTDTQYF
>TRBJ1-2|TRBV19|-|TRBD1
TGTGCCAGTAGTCCAGGGACAGCCAGCTACACCTTC
CASSPGTASYTF
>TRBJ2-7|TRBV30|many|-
TGTGCCTGGAGTCCAAACCATTTAGACCCGGGGAAAAGCTCCTACGAGCAGTACTTC
CAWSPNHLDPGKSSYEQYF
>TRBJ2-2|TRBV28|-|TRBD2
TGTGCCAGCACCAGCGATACTAGCGGGGTCACCGGGGAGCTGTTTTTT
CASTSDTSGVTGELFF
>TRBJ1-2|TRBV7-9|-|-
TGTGCCAGCAGCTTAAATAGACAATCCGGGGGGGCGAACTATGGCTACACCTTC
CASSLNRQSGGANYGYTF
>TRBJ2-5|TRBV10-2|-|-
TGCGCCAGCAGACAGGGTTTTGGGGCCCAGTACTTC
CASRQGFGAQYF
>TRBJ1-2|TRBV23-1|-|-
TGCGCCAGCAGTCAATCAATAATACAGGGTACCCATGGCTACACCTTC
CASSQSIIQGTHGYTF
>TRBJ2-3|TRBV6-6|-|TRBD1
TGTGCCAGCGGACAGGCGAGCACAGATACGCAGTATTTT
CASGQASTDTQYF
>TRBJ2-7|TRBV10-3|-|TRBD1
TGTGCCATCAGGTCGTCAGGGGGTTCCTACGAGCAGTACTTC
CAIRSSGGSYEQYF
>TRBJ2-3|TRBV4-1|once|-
TGCGCCAGCAGCCAAGGTATCGATCGGGGAAGCGGGGATACGCAGTATTTT
CASSQGIDRGSGDTQYF
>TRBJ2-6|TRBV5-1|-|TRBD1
TGCGCCAGCAGCTCACAGGGGTTATCTGGGGCCAACGTCCTGACTTTC
CASSSQGLSGANVLTF
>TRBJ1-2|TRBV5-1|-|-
TGCGCCAGCAGCTTGGTATCGGGGGGCGAGAATCTAAAAGGCTACACCTTC
CASSLVSGGENLKGYTF
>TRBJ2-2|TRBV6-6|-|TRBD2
TGTGCCAGCAGTTACGCGCGGACTAGAGGGGCCGGGGAGCTGTTTTTT
CASSYARTRGAGELFF
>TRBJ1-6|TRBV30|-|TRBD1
TGTGCCGGACCAGGGGGTGAATCCCTCCACTTT
CAGPGGESLHF
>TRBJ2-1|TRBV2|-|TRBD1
TGTGCCAGCAGTAGGGGGCCTAGCCCCTCCTACAATGAGCAGTTCTTC
CASSRGPSPSYNEQFF
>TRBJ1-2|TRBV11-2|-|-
TGTGCCAGCAGCTTAGTATCGGACTATGGCTACACCTTC
CASSLVSDYGYTF
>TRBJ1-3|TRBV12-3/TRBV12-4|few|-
TGTGCCAGCAGTCTCTCTTCCGGAAACACCATATATTTT
CASSLSSGNTIYF
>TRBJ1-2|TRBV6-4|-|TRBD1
TGTGCCAGCAGTGGAGGGACAGGGCCTTCGTTACAAAACTATGGCTACACCTTC
CASSGGTGPSLQNYGYTF
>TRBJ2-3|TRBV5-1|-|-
TGCGCCAGCAGCTCCTGGGCCGACCCAGATACGCAGTATTTT
CASSSWADPDTQYF
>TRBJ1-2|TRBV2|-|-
TGTGCCAGCAGTGTGCAACAGGACTATGGCTACACCTTC
CASSVQQDYGYTF
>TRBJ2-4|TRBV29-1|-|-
TGCAGCGTTGTGACAAAAGTAGCCAAAAACATTCAGTACTTC
CSVVTKVAKNIQYF
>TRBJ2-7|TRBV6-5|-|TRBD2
TGTGCCAGCAGACGGGGACTAGCGGGGGAGCAGTACTTC
CASRRGLAGEQYF
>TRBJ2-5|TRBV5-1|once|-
TGCGCCAGCGGGAGGGCAGGGGGCGAGACCCAGTACTTC
CASGRAGGETQYF
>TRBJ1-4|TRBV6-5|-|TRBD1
TGTGCCAGCAGTAAACCCGGGACAGTTAATGAAAAACTGTTTTTT
CASSKPGTVNEKLFF
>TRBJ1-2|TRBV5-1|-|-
TGCGCCAGCAGCTTGGTCCCGGGACAATCGCACTTC
CASSLVPGQSHF